This T cell receptor (beta chain) was recovered during a study of cytomegalovirus exposure and HLA in healthy donors. Findings of the study overall: Presence/absence analyses assumed roughly uniform sequencing depth across donors, which may not hold. Relative to the roughly 700-donor mean, N-insertions were reportedly fewer in an Asian-associated ancestry cluster in a later analysis. Cytomegalovirus status was reportedly diagnosed by the classifier with high sensitivity and specificity.

This clone has only one observation. Its antigen is currently unknown. Researchers ran the PCR with 60 Vbeta and 13 Jbeta primers. Repertoires were generated with immunoSEQ multiplex PCR, while TCRdb's copy carries only in-frame clones and drops some. The table shows some 150,000 clones, with around 79% occurring only once. The CDR3 has 15 amino acids. CDR1 and CDR2 from the germline V gene are SEHNR and FQNEAQ (reference sequence). V lost 2 bases, J lost 5 bases, and 13 bases lay in between. The chain has TRBV7-9 and TRBJ2-1, with D possibly matching TRBD1 (5 bases). This receptor was identified in a woman in her thirties or forties in good health and CMV-seronegative. The sequencing input was PBMCs. CDR3 amino acids: CASSLRVQGNNEQFF. The CDR3 nucleotides are TGTGCCAGCAGCTTAAGGGTCCAGGGCAACAATGAGCAGTTCTTC.